This T cell receptor beta chain is drawn from a study of blood T cell repertoires in COVID-19. In the study overall: Acute and convalescent COVID-19 specimens originated in the United States, Italy and Spain. The analysed material was cDNA or gDNA that came from T cells, B-cell-depleted T cells, or PBMCs.

In the authors' workflow: Estimated nucleated cell counts came from reference gene primer amplification. Assay used: immunoSEQ multiplex PCR; TCRdb lists only in-frame clones, some missing. V and J calls and clone size are given by that table; D and trimming were obtained from the DNA. This sample has about 180,000 clones; over 75% occur once, and the top ten carry around 2.7%. Trimming at V came to 2 bases and at J to 5 bases, leaving 9 bases not matched to a gene. CDR1 MRHNA and CDR2 SNTAGT come from the germline V gene. This CDR3 comprises 16 residues. This receptor was identified in a man between 35 and 55 years old with active or convalescent COVID-19. V and J are TRBV6-4 and TRBJ2-3; 8 nucleotides agree with TRBD1. Sequenced: peripheral blood. The CDR3 sequence: CASSDGRTGRLDTQYF. As DNA, the CDR3 is TGTGCCAGCAGTGACGGCAGGACAGGGCGGCTAGATACGCAGTATTTT.